A selection of T cell receptor beta chains follows, all from one sample in a study of blood T cells in healthy people across ages. TCRdb fed the 5' RACE reads into MiXCR, producing one record per CDR3 protein. The sample records around 900,000 distinct CDR3 sequences, around 54% being singletons. The sequenced sample consisted of blood. The receptors originated from a woman between 55 and 75 years old in good health. Each CDR3 is given with its conserved first and last residue. Each record gives: V gene, D gene, clone size, J gene, CDR3 DNA, CDR3 protein. D genes are given only for firm matches. Clone size, where shown, is once, few, many, or a class for clones that have expanded.

v_gene: TRBV4-2
d_gene: TRBD2
abundance: .
j_gene: TRBJ2-2
CDR3nt: TGTGCCAGCAGGGGCCGGCGGGAGGGCGCCTCGAACACCGGGGAGCTGTTTTTT
CDR3aa: CASRGRREGASNTGELFF

v_gene: TRBV6-2/TRBV6-3
d_gene: .
abundance: .
j_gene: TRBJ2-3
CDR3nt: TGTGCCAGCAGTTATTCCGGGACTAGCACAGATACGCAGTATTTT
CDR3aa: CASSYSGTSTDTQYF

v_gene: TRBV7-9
d_gene: .
abundance: few
j_gene: TRBJ2-7
CDR3nt: TGTGCCAGCAGCTTTGAAGGGGCATTTAGCTCCTACGAGCAGTACTTC
CDR3aa: CASSFEGAFSSYEQYF

v_gene: TRBV20-1
d_gene: TRBD1
abundance: .
j_gene: TRBJ1-1
CDR3nt: TGCAGTGCTAGAGCCCCTCAGACAGGGGATGGCACTGAAGCTTTCTTT
CDR3aa: CSARAPQTGDGTEAFF

v_gene: TRBV29-1
d_gene: .
abundance: .
j_gene: TRBJ1-1
CDR3nt: TGCAGCGTTGTTGTATCGGACACTGAAGCTTTCTTT
CDR3aa: CSVVVSDTEAFF

v_gene: TRBV12-3/TRBV12-4
d_gene: .
abundance: few
j_gene: TRBJ1-1
CDR3nt: TGTGCCAGCTTGAAACGGGCAACTGAAGCTTTCTTT
CDR3aa: CASLKRATEAFF

v_gene: TRBV2
d_gene: TRBD2
abundance: once
j_gene: TRBJ2-7
CDR3nt: TGTGCCAGCAACGACCCGACTAGCGGGAGAGTCTACGAGCAGTACTTC
CDR3aa: CASNDPTSGRVYEQYF

v_gene: TRBV15
d_gene: TRBD2
abundance: few
j_gene: TRBJ2-3
CDR3nt: TGTGCCACCAGCACCTTACCTTTAGCGGGAGGGTTCCCAGATACGCAGTATTTT
CDR3aa: CATSTLPLAGGFPDTQYF

v_gene: TRBV6-1
d_gene: .
abundance: .
j_gene: TRBJ2-5
CDR3nt: TGTGCCAGCAGATCGGGGGTTAGCGCGGAGACCCAGTACTTC
CDR3aa: CASRSGVSAETQYF

v_gene: TRBV12-5
d_gene: TRBD2
abundance: .
j_gene: TRBJ2-2
CDR3nt: TGTGCTAGTGGTTTGGTACTCAGTGGCGGGAGGGCCCTCACCGGGGAGCTGTTTTTT
CDR3aa: CASGLVLSGGRALTGELFF

v_gene: TRBV10-3
d_gene: TRBD1
abundance: .
j_gene: TRBJ2-5
CDR3nt: TGTGCCATCAGTCCCTCTGGGACAGAACAAGAGACCCAGTACTTC
CDR3aa: CAISPSGTEQETQYF

v_gene: TRBV6-6
d_gene: TRBD2
abundance: few
j_gene: TRBJ2-5
CDR3nt: TGTGCCAGCACCTTGGGGACTAGCGGGAGAGTGGGAGAGACCCAGTACTTC
CDR3aa: CASTLGTSGRVGETQYF

v_gene: TRBV20-1
d_gene: TRBD1
abundance: few
j_gene: TRBJ2-3
CDR3nt: TGCAGTGCTAGCGGACAGGGGACCAATACGCAGTATTTT
CDR3aa: CSASGQGTNTQYF

v_gene: TRBV29-1
d_gene: .
abundance: .
j_gene: TRBJ2-1
CDR3nt: TGCAGCGCTCGGAGTTATGCGGCGGGGCTCAATGAGCAGTTCTTC
CDR3aa: CSARSYAAGLNEQFF

v_gene: TRBV29-1
d_gene: .
abundance: few
j_gene: TRBJ2-3
CDR3nt: TGCAGCACTGGGGGCACCTACACAGATACGCAGTATTTT
CDR3aa: CSTGGTYTDTQYF

v_gene: TRBV9
d_gene: .
abundance: .
j_gene: TRBJ2-4
CDR3nt: TGTGCCAGCAGCTCGCGGACAGGGAGAAAGGAGCGGGAGGCCAAGACTATGGCCAAAAACATTCAGTACTTC
CDR3aa: CASSSRTGRKEREAKTMAKNIQYF

v_gene: TRBV24-1
d_gene: .
abundance: .
j_gene: TRBJ1-5
CDR3nt: TGTGCCACCAGTGGGGGAGGGGTTGGTCAGCCCCAGCATTTT
CDR3aa: CATSGGGVGQPQHF

v_gene: TRBV4-2
d_gene: TRBD2
abundance: .
j_gene: TRBJ2-5
CDR3nt: TGTGCCAGCAGCCATGGGTTAGCGGGAGGCCGGGAGACCCACTACTTC
CDR3aa: CASSHGLAGGRETHYF

v_gene: TRBV27
d_gene: TRBD2
abundance: .
j_gene: TRBJ2-3
CDR3nt: TGTGCCATCCAACCGCGGGAGACCGATACGCAGTATTTT
CDR3aa: CAIQPRETDTQYF

v_gene: TRBV12-3/TRBV12-4
d_gene: .
abundance: few
j_gene: TRBJ2-7
CDR3nt: TGTGCCAGCAGTGGATCCGTTAGTAATTCCTACGAGCAGTACTTC
CDR3aa: CASSGSVSNSYEQYF

v_gene: TRBV10-3
d_gene: TRBD2
abundance: .
j_gene: TRBJ2-3
CDR3nt: TGTGCCATCAGCAGCGGGAGAGTCGCAGATACGCAGTATTTT
CDR3aa: CAISSGRVADTQYF

v_gene: TRBV27
d_gene: .
abundance: .
j_gene: TRBJ2-3
CDR3nt: TGTGCCAGCAGTGTGAGGATTCTGGATACGCAGTATTTT
CDR3aa: CASSVRILDTQYF

v_gene: TRBV20-1
d_gene: TRBD2
abundance: .
j_gene: TRBJ2-1
CDR3nt: TGCAGTCGTAGCGGGGGAAGCTCCTACAATGAGCAGTTCTTC
CDR3aa: CSRSGGSSYNEQFF

v_gene: TRBV7-2
d_gene: TRBD1
abundance: many
j_gene: TRBJ2-7
CDR3nt: TGTGCCAGCAGCCCTGGGACAGGTCAACCCTACGAGCAGTACTTC
CDR3aa: CASSPGTGQPYEQYF

v_gene: TRBV28
d_gene: TRBD2
abundance: .
j_gene: TRBJ2-3
CDR3nt: TGTGCCAGCAGAAAACCCGGGACTAGCGGAACAGATACGCAGTATTTT
CDR3aa: CASRKPGTSGTDTQYF

v_gene: TRBV5-6
d_gene: TRBD2
abundance: .
j_gene: TRBJ2-7
CDR3nt: TGTGCCAGCAGCTCGCTAGCGGGAGTGGTCGAGCAGTACTTC
CDR3aa: CASSSLAGVVEQYF

v_gene: TRBV10-3
d_gene: .
abundance: .
j_gene: TRBJ1-2
CDR3nt: TGTGCCATCAGTGAAGGGCTGTATGGCTACACCTTC
CDR3aa: CAISEGLYGYTF

v_gene: TRBV27
d_gene: TRBD2
abundance: .
j_gene: TRBJ2-7
CDR3nt: TGTGCCAGCAGTTTAATCGGTCCGAGTAGCGGGAACCCCTACGAGCAGTACTTC
CDR3aa: CASSLIGPSSGNPYEQYF

v_gene: TRBV20-1
d_gene: TRBD1
abundance: .
j_gene: TRBJ1-1
CDR3nt: TGCAGTGCTGTCCCTGGGGACAGGGCGAACACTGAAGCTTTCTTT
CDR3aa: CSAVPGDRANTEAFF

v_gene: TRBV11-2
d_gene: .
abundance: .
j_gene: TRBJ2-2
CDR3nt: TGTGCCAGCAGCTTAATCTGGAGCGAGGCATTCACCGGGGAGCTGTTTTTT
CDR3aa: CASSLIWSEAFTGELFF

v_gene: TRBV6-5
d_gene: .
abundance: few
j_gene: TRBJ2-3
CDR3nt: TGTGCCAGCAGCGAGGGGTTAGGCACAGATACGCAGTATTTT
CDR3aa: CASSEGLGTDTQYF

v_gene: TRBV24-1
d_gene: TRBD1
abundance: .
j_gene: TRBJ2-1
CDR3nt: TGTGCCACCAGTGATTTGCCGGACAGGGGCAATGAGCAGTTCTTC
CDR3aa: CATSDLPDRGNEQFF

v_gene: TRBV5-1
d_gene: .
abundance: .
j_gene: TRBJ1-4
CDR3nt: TGCGCCAGCAGCTTGACGGGGCCAGGGCGGAATAATGAAAAACTGTTTTTT
CDR3aa: CASSLTGPGRNNEKLFF

v_gene: TRBV29-1
d_gene: .
abundance: .
j_gene: TRBJ2-7
CDR3nt: TGCAGCGTTGAAATCCGGCAAGGGGCGGCATACTACGAGCAGTACTTC
CDR3aa: CSVEIRQGAAYYEQYF

v_gene: TRBV28
d_gene: TRBD1
abundance: .
j_gene: TRBJ1-1
CDR3nt: TGTGCCAGCAGGTGGGACAGGGGGATCGGCACTGAAGCTTTCTTT
CDR3aa: CASRWDRGIGTEAFF

v_gene: TRBV10-1
d_gene: .
abundance: .
j_gene: TRBJ2-5
CDR3nt: TGCGCCAGCAGTTTTAATCGGGATGAGCAGTACTTC
CDR3aa: CASSFNRDEQYF

v_gene: TRBV7-2
d_gene: .
abundance: .
j_gene: TRBJ1-2
CDR3nt: TGTGCCAGCAGCTTAGCCCCCCGCATCTATGGCTACACCTTC
CDR3aa: CASSLAPRIYGYTF

v_gene: TRBV12-3/TRBV12-4
d_gene: TRBD2
abundance: .
j_gene: TRBJ2-7
CDR3nt: TGTGCCAGCAGACTAGCGGGAGGGAATAATGAGCAGTACTTC
CDR3aa: CASRLAGGNNEQYF

v_gene: TRBV12-3/TRBV12-4
d_gene: .
abundance: .
j_gene: TRBJ2-7
CDR3nt: TGTGCCTGCAGTATCCAGGGCAGCGGTGCCTACGAGCAGTACTTC
CDR3aa: CACSIQGSGAYEQYF